The sequence of this T cell receptor (beta chain) was determined in a study of Ad26.COV2.S vaccination and SARS-CoV-2 variants. In the case of this clone: Its antigen is undetermined.

Data came from immunoSEQ multiplex PCR; TCRdb stores just in-frame clones and leaves some out. The sample carries about 350,000 clones, roughly nine tenths recorded once. V was trimmed by 0 bases and J by 8 bases, leaving 11 bases between them. This CDR3 region has 13 residues. Per the germline V gene, CDR1 is SGDLS and CDR2 is YYNGEE. General study findings and limits: CD8+ and CD4+ T cells specific for spike reportedly responded with substantial breadth after vaccination. Possible underestimation of total T cell responses by the TCR breadth and depth analyses was noted.

The sequences come from peripheral blood, collected after recovery from COVID-19. The TCR sequence derives from a human donor who had recovered from COVID-19. This chain joins TRBV9 and TRBJ1-2; D unclear. The CDR3 spells CASSVGQKGGYTF. The DNA for the CDR3 is TGTGCCAGCAGCGTAGGGCAGAAAGGCGGCTACACCTTC. The whole variable domain, remainder taken from reference TRBV9 and TRBJ1-2, is DSGVTQTPKHLITATGQRVTLRCSPRSGDLSVYWYQQSLDQGLQFLIQYYNGEERAKGNILERFSAQQFPDLHSELNLSSLELGDSALYFCASSVGQKGGYTFGSGTRLTVV.